This TCR beta chain was identified in a study of memory CD4+ T cells and cytomegalovirus serostatus (dated by TCRdb to between 2018 and 2020). For context, the study as a whole: The cohort included about 33 healthy adults from Belgium, of whom 9 were CMV seropositive and approximately 24 were CMV seronegative. CD4+ memory TCRbeta repertoires of a Belgian cohort with known cytomegalovirus serostatus were sequenced in order to replicate a published TCR-based CMV serostatus classifier. Study-level results and caveats: Only CD4+CD45RO+ memory cells were sequenced, unlike the original study, which covered naive and memory CD4+ and CD8+ populations. Among the 150 or so previously reported CMV-associated TCRbeta sequences, roughly 68 showed up in the CD4+ memory repertoires, with each one found in between one and five individuals. For CMV serostatus prediction, a median bootstrapped AUC of about 0.96 was reached with the original framework, and a median bootstrapped AUC of about 0.89 was reached with a US-trained random forest. A median bootstrapped AUC of almost 0.96 with a 95% CI of 0.76-1.00 was achieved on the Belgian cohort by the original-framework classifier. The results were interpreted as suggesting that the CMV-associated TCR signature is largely present in the CD4+ memory repertoire.

A FACSAria II was used to sort memory CD4+ T cells, defined as single viable CD3+CD4+CD8-CD45RO+ cells. CMV serostatus was assessed using a Roche Elecsys assay, by which serum IgG against CMV pp150, pp28, p38 and p52 was detected. Following thawing, total CD4+ T cells were enriched through positive selection using CD4 magnetic microbeads. The samples came from a different study that was designed specifically to examine the CD4+ T cell memory repertoire. Peripheral blood mononuclear cells were isolated and cryopreserved following standard operating procedures; serum was stored at -80 °C. The staining used CD3-PerCP (BW264/56), CD4-APC (RPA-T4), CD45RO-PE (UCHT1) and CD8-Pacific Orange (3B5) antibodies, and Sytox blue was used to exclude non-viable cells. Genomic DNA was extracted from sorted cells with the Quick-DNA Microprep Kit. Amplification of TCRbeta DNA was done with the immunoSEQ hsTCRbeta kit, following the protocol from the manufacturer. TCRbeta libraries were sequenced on an Illumina MiSeq instrument. The study's processing was this. Removing out-of-frame sequences left 2,204,828 distinct TCRbeta sequences, an average of about 73,000 per individual. Each individual was scored according to the count of some 160 previously reported CMV-associated TCRbeta sequences and the total productive distinct TCRbeta count. A beta-binomial model was reimplemented in Python, and scikit-learn random forests with default parameters were trained on data from the US cohort. Classifier performance on the Belgian cohort was summarized as median AUC with percentile confidence intervals calculated over 10,000 bootstrap iterations. The table comes from immuneACCESS by way of TCRdb, which keeps in-frame sequences with V and J called. Part of the clones is missing from these tables; in studies checked, under half for an unresolved V gene and the rest for unknown reasons. V and J calls and clone size are copied from that table; D and trimming were computed from the DNA. The sample data list some 44,000 clones, and over 70% of these were observed just once. The ten most abundant clones make up roughly 0.6% of the sample.

Regarding this clone: Its antigen remains undetermined. There are no base qualities to consult, and no much larger clone falls within one base.

The CDR3 starts with the cysteine, ends with the phenylalanine, and has 16 residues. This entry keeps only the CDR3 DNA: 48 bases, framed from base 1. Trimming at the junction amounts to 1 base on V and 0 bases on J, and the germline ends lie 13 bases apart. From a lookup of the germline V gene (reference sequence), CDR1 and CDR2 are SEHNR and FQNEAQ. This TCR was sampled from an adult in good health and CMV-seronegative. The sample consisted of memory CD4+ T cells from blood. The chain is assembled from TRBV7-9 and TRBJ2-7; no confident D gene assignment can be made. The CDR3 here reads CASSLVSVGSSYEQYF. Here is the DNA: TGTGCCAGCAGCTTAGTGTCGGTGGGCAGCTCCTACGAGCAGTACTTC.